This is a list of T cell receptor beta chains from one sample in a study of T cells after yellow fever vaccination. TCRdb used MiXCR to reprocess the 5' RACE reads, holding one entry per CDR3 protein. The sample lists around 610,000 distinct CDR3 sequences, about 14% occurring once. The material sequenced was PBMCs, taken on the day of the yellow fever booster vaccination. These receptors originate from a man in his thirties or forties who received the YFV17D yellow fever vaccine. Both conserved end residues are part of each CDR3. The D gene is left open where the match is weak. Expanded clones are given a class, and other clones once, few, many or no size at all.

D gene,V gene,clone size,J gene,CDR3 protein,CDR3 DNA
NA,TRBV5-1,NA,TRBJ1-1,CASSLEGGAEAFF,TGCGCCAGCAGCTTGGAGGGGGGGGCTGAAGCTTTCTTT
NA,TRBV6-2/TRBV6-3,few,TRBJ2-1,CASIERLSSYNEQFF,TGTGCCAGCATCGAGCGGCTGAGCTCCTACAATGAGCAGTTCTTC
TRBD2,TRBV20-1,NA,TRBJ2-1,CSARQAGGAAGVHEQFF,TGCAGTGCTAGACAGGCTGGGGGAGCCGCGGGAGTGCATGAGCAGTTCTTC
TRBD2,TRBV10-3,few,TRBJ2-1,CAISDLSGTSSYNEQFF,TGTGCCATCAGTGACCTTAGCGGGACTAGCTCCTACAATGAGCAGTTCTTC
NA,TRBV20-1,few,TRBJ2-3,CSASGSNTDTQYF,TGCAGTGCTAGCGGCAGCAACACAGATACGCAGTATTTT
TRBD2,TRBV25-1,NA,TRBJ2-1,CASSDPLSGNEQFF,TGTGCCAGCAGTGACCCGCTTAGCGGGAATGAGCAGTTCTTC
NA,TRBV20-1,NA,TRBJ2-1,CSARRTLVHSDEQFF,TGCAGTGCTAGACGTACCCTAGTCCATAGCGATGAGCAGTTCTTC
NA,TRBV19,few,TRBJ1-5,CASRLSGTDNQPQHF,TGTGCCAGTAGGTTGTCCGGGACGGATAATCAGCCCCAGCATTTT
NA,TRBV6-4,NA,TRBJ2-1,CASSDSVFYNEQFF,TGTGCCAGCAGTGACTCAGTCTTTTACAATGAGCAGTTCTTC
TRBD2,TRBV7-2,few,TRBJ2-5,CASSPRTSGRGETQYF,TGTGCCAGCAGCCCCCGGACTAGCGGGAGAGGAGAGACCCAGTACTTC
TRBD1,TRBV29-1,few,TRBJ2-3,CSVRGQGARNTQYF,TGCAGCGTGCGAGGACAGGGGGCTCGGAATACGCAGTATTTT
TRBD1,TRBV19,few,TRBJ2-2,CASSNRDSANTGELFF,TGTGCCAGTAGTAACCGGGACAGTGCGAACACCGGGGAGCTGTTTTTT
NA,TRBV14,NA,TRBJ2-5,CASSQFNTPETQYF,TGTGCCAGCAGCCAATTTAACACCCCAGAGACCCAGTACTTC
TRBD2,TRBV5-1,few,TRBJ2-3,CASKSQAGVGTDTQYF,TGCGCCAGCAAGTCTCAAGCGGGAGTTGGGACAGATACGCAGTATTTT
NA,TRBV12-3/TRBV12-4,few,TRBJ2-6,CASRQQGTGANVLTF,TGTGCCAGCAGGCAACAGGGCACAGGGGCCAACGTCCTGACTTTC
NA,TRBV3-1,few,TRBJ1-1,CASSQEGTDRAFF,TGTGCCAGCAGCCAAGAGGGAACAGATAGAGCTTTCTTT
NA,TRBV5-1,many,TRBJ1-1,CASSFDGQNTEAFF,TGCGCCAGCAGCTTCGACGGACAGAACACTGAAGCTTTCTTT
NA,TRBV5-1,few,TRBJ2-5,CASSLEPRQGLETQYF,TGCGCCAGCAGCTTGGAACCGCGGCAGGGGCTTGAGACCCAGTACTTC
NA,TRBV29-1,NA,TRBJ2-1,CSVGGLVRGGEQFF,TGCAGCGTTGGAGGGCTCGTCCGTGGGGGTGAGCAGTTCTTC
TRBD1,TRBV5-1,NA,TRBJ2-1,CASSLAVGTGVNEQFF,TGCGCCAGCAGCTTGGCCGTAGGGACAGGGGTCAATGAGCAGTTCTTC
TRBD2,TRBV4-3,NA,TRBJ2-5,CASSQGLAGGPGGETQYF,TGCGCCAGCAGCCAAGGGCTAGCGGGAGGTCCAGGGGGGGAGACCCAGTACTTC
NA,TRBV7-8,few,TRBJ2-6,CASSLGSPIGANVLTF,TGTGCCAGCAGTCTAGGGTCCCCCATTGGGGCCAACGTCCTGACTTTC
TRBD1,TRBV12-3/TRBV12-4,NA,TRBJ2-7,CASSLTGTGSYEQYF,TGTGCCAGCAGTCTGACAGGGACGGGGAGCTACGAGCAGTACTTC
TRBD1,TRBV5-1,NA,TRBJ1-4,CASSSSDRHNEKLFF,TGCGCCAGCAGCTCCTCGGACAGGCATAATGAAAAACTGTTTTTT
TRBD2,TRBV7-2,few,TRBJ2-1,CASSSSGTSVYNEQFF,TGTGCCAGCAGCTCCTCCGGGACTAGCGTGTACAATGAGCAGTTCTTC
NA,TRBV12-3/TRBV12-4,few,TRBJ2-2,CASSFFLQGGPGELFF,TGTGCCAGCAGTTTCTTTCTACAGGGGGGGCCCGGGGAGCTGTTTTTT
NA,TRBV20-1,NA,TRBJ2-3,CSATPSADTQYF,TGCAGTGCTACCCCGAGCGCAGATACGCAGTATTTT
NA,TRBV20-1,NA,TRBJ1-2,CSARDGGPSRYGYTF,TGCAGTGCTAGAGATGGTGGACCGTCTCGCTATGGCTACACCTTC
TRBD2,TRBV7-9,NA,TRBJ2-7,CASSSISGGSYEQYF,TGTGCCAGCAGCAGCATTAGCGGGGGATCCTACGAGCAGTACTTC
NA,TRBV7-9,many,TRBJ1-1,CASSFGKMGTEAFF,TGTGCCAGCAGCTTCGGGAAGATGGGCACTGAAGCTTTCTTT
NA,TRBV4-3,many,TRBJ2-1,CASSQGGGDYNEQFF,TGTGCCAGCAGCCAAGGGGGCGGGGATTACAATGAGCAGTTCTTC